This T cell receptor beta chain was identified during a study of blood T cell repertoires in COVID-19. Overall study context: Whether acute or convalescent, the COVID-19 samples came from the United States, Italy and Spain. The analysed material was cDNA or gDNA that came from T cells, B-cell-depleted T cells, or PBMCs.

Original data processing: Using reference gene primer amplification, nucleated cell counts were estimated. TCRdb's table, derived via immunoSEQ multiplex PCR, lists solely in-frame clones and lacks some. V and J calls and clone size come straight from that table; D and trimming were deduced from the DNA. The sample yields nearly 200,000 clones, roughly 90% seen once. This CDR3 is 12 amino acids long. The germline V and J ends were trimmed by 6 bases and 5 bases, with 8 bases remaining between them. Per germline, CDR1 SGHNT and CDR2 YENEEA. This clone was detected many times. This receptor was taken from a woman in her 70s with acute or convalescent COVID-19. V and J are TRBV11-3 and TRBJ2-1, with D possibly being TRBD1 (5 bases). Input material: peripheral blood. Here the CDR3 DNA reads TGTGCCAGCAGGGGGCCCGACAATGAGCAGTTCTTC. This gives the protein CASRGPDNEQFF.